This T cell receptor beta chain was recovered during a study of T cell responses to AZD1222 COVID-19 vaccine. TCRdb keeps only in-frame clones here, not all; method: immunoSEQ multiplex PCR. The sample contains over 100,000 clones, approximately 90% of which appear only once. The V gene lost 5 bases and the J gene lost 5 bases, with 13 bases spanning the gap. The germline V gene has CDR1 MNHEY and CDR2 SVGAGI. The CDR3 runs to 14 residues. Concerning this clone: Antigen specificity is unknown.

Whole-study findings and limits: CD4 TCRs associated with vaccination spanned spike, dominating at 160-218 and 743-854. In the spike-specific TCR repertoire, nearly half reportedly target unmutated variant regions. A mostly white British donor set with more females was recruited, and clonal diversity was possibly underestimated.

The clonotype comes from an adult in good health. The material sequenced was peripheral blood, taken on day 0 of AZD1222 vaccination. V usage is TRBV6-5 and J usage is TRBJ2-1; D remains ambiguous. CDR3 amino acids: CASSIPRTHNEQFF. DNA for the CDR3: TGTGCCAGCAGTATCCCCCGGACCCACAATGAGCAGTTCTTC.